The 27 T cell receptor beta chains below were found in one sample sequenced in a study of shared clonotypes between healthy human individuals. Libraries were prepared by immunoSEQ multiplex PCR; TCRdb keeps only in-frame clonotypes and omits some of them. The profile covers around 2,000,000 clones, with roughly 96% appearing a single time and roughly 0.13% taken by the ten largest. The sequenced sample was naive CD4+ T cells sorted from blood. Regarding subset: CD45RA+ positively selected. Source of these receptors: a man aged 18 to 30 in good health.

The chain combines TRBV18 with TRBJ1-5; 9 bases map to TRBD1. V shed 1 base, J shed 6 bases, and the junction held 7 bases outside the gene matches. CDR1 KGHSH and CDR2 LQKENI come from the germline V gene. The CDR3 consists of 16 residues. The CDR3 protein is CASSPRMGQGPQPQHF. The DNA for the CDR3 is TGTGCCAGCTCACCACGGATGGGACAGGGACCTCAGCCCCAGCATTTT.

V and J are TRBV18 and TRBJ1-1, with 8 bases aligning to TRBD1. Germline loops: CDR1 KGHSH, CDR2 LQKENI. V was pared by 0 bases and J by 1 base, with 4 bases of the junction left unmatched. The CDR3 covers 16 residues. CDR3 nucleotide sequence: TGTGCCAGCTCACCACCAAGGACAGGGAGGAACACTGAAGCTTTCTTT. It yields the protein CASSPPRTGRNTEAFF.

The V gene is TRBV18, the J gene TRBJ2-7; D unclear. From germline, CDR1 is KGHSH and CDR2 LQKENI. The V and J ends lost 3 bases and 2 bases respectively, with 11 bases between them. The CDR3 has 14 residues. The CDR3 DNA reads TGTGCCAGCTCACCCGAAGGGATGCCCTACGAGCAGTACTTC. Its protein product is CASSPEGMPYEQYF.

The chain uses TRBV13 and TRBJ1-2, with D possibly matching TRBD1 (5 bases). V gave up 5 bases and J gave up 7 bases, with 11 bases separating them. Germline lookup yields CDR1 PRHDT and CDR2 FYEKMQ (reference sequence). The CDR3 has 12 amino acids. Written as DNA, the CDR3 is TGTGCCAGCAGCGAATACACAGGTGGCTACACCTTC. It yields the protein CASSEYTGGYTF.

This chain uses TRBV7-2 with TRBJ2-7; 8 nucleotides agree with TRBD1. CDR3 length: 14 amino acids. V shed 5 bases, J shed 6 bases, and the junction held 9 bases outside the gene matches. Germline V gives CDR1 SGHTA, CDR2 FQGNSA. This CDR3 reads CASSRDRTRAEQYF. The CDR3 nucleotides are TGTGCCAGCAGCCGGGACAGGACAAGGGCCGAGCAGTACTTC.

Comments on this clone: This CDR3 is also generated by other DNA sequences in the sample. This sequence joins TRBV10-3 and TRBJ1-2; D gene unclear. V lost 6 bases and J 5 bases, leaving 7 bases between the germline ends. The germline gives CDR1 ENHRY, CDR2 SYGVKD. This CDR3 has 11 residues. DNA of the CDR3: TGTGCCATCAGCGAAAATTATGGCTACACCTTC. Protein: CAISENYGYTF.

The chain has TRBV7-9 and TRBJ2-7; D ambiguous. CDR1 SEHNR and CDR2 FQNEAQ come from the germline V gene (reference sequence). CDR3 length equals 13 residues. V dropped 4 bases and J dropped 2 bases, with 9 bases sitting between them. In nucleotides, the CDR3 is TGTGCCAGCAGCTCGGACGTACCCTACGAGCAGTACTTC. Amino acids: CASSSDVPYEQYF.

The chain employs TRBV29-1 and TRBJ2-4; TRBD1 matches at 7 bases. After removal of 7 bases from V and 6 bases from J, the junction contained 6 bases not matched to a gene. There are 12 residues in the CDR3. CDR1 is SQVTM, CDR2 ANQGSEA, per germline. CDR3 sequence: CSAIDRVNIQYF. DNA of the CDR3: TGCAGCGCAATAGACAGGGTAAACATTCAGTACTTC.

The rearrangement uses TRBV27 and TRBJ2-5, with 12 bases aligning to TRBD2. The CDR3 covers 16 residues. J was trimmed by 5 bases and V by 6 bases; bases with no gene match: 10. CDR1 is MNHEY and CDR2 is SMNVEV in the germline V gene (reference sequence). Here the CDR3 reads CASSKGLAGTWETQYF. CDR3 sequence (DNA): TGTGCCAGCAGCAAAGGACTAGCGGGGACCTGGGAGACCCAGTACTTC.

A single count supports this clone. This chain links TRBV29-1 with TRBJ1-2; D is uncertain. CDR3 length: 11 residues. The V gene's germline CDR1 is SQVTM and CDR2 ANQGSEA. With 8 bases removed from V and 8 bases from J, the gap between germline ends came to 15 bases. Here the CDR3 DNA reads TGCAGCCTGGGCCCGGCGGAGGGCTACACCTTC. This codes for CSLGPAEGYTF.

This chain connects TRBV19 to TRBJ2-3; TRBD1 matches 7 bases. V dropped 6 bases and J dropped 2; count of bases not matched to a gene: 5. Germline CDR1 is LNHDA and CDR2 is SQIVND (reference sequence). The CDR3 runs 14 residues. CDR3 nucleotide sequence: TGTGCCAGTAGCGAACAGGGGACCACAGATACGCAGTATTTT. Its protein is CASSEQGTTDTQYF.

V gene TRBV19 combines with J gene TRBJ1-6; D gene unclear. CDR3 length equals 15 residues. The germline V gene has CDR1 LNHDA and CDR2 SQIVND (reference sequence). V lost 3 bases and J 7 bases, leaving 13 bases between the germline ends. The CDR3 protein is CASSIRGSRNSPLHF. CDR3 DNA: TGTGCCAGTAGTATTCGAGGATCGCGAAATTCACCCCTCCACTTT.

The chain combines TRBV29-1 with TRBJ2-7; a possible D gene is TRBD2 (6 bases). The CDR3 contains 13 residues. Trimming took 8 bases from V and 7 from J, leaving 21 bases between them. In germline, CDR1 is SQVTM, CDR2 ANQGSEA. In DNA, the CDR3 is TGCAGCACCCGAGCAGGAGGGCCTGAAGAGCAGTACTTC. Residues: CSTRAGGPEEQYF.

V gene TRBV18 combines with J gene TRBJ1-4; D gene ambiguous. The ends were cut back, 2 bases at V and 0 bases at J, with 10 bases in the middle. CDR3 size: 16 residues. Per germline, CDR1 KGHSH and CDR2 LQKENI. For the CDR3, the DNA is TGTGCCAGCTCACCAAATGTTCTAGCAACTAATGAAAAACTGTTTTTT. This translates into CASSPNVLATNEKLFF.

The DNA of the CDR3 is TGTGCCAGTAGTTCTCGAGCGGGAGGCTCCTACAATGAGCAGTTCTTC. This translates into CASSSRAGGSYNEQFF. This chain links TRBV19 with TRBJ2-1; 9 bases agree with TRBD2. Looked up from germline, CDR1 is LNHDA and CDR2 is SQIVND (reference sequence). Losses at the gene ends were 5 bases for V and 0 bases for J; bases not matched to a gene: 5. This CDR3 comprises 16 residues.

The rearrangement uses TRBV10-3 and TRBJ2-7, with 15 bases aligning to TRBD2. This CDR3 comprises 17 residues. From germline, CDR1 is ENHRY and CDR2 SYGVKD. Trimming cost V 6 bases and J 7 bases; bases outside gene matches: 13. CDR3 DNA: TGTGCCATCAGGGATCCGGGACTAGCGGGAGGACCGGGGGAGCAGTACTTC. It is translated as CAIRDPGLAGGPGEQYF.

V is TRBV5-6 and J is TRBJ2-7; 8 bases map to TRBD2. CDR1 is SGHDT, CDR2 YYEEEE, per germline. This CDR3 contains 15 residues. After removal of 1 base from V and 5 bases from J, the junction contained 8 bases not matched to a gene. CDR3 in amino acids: CASSLTGGPGNEQYF. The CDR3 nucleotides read TGTGCCAGCAGCTTGACGGGGGGGCCAGGTAACGAGCAGTACTTC.

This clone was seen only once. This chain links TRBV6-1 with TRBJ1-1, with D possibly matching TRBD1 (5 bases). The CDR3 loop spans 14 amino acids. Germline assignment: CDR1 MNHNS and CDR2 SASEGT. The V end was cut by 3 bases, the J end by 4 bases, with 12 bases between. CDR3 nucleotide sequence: TGTGCCAGCAGTGAGCCAGGGAGGGCCACTGAAGCTTTCTTT. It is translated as CASSEPGRATEAFF.

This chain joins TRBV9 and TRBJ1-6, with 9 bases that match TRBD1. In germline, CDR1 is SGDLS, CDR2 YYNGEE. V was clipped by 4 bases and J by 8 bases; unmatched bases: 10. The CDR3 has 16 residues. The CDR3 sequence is CASSSQGQGFYSPLHF. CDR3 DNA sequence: TGTGCCAGCAGCTCTCAAGGACAGGGGTTTTATTCACCCCTCCACTTT. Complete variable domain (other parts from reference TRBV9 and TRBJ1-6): DSGVTQTPKHLITATGQRVTLRCSPRSGDLSVYWYQQSLDQGLQFLIQYYNGEERAKGNILERFSAQQFPDLHSELNLSSLELGDSALYFCASSSQGQGFYSPLHFGNGTRLTVT.

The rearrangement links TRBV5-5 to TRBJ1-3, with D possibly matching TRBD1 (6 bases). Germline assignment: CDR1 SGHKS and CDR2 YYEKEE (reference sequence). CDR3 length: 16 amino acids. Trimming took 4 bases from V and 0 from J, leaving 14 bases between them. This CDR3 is CASSAKGDYSGNTIYF. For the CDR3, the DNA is TGTGCCAGCAGCGCCAAGGGGGACTACTCTGGAAACACCATATATTTT.

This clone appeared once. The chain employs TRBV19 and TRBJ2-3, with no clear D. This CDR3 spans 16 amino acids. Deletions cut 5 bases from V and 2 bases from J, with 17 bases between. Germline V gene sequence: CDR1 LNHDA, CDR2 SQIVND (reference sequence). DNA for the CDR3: TGTGCCAGTAGTGCCCCGGACCAACGACTCACAGATACGCAGTATTTT. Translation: CASSAPDQRLTDTQYF.

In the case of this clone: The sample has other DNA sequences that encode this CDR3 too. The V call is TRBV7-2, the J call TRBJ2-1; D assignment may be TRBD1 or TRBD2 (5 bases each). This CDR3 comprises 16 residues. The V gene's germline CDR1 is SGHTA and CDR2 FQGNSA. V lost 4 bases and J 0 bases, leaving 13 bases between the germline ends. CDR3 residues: CASSSLGDLSYNEQFF. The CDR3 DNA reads TGTGCCAGCAGCTCTCTGGGGGACCTCTCCTACAATGAGCAGTTCTTC.

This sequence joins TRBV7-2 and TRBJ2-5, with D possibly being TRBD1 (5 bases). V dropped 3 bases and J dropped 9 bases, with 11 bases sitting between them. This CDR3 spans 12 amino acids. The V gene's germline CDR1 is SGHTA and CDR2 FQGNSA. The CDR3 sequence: CASSLDTAAQYF. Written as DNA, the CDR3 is TGTGCCAGCAGCTTGGACACCGCCGCCCAGTACTTC. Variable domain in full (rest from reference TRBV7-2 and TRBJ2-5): GAGVSQSPSNKVTEKGKDVELRCDPISGHTALYWYRQSLGQGLEFLIYFQGNSAPDKSGLPSDRFSAERTGGSVSTLTIQRTQQEDSAVYLCASSLDTAAQYFGPGTRLLVL.

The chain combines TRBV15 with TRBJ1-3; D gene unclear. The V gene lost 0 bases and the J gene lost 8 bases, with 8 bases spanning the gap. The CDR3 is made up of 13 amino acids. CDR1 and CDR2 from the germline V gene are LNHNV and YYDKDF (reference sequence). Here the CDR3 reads CATSRDFMDTIYF. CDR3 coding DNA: TGTGCCACCAGCAGAGACTTTATGGACACCATATATTTT.

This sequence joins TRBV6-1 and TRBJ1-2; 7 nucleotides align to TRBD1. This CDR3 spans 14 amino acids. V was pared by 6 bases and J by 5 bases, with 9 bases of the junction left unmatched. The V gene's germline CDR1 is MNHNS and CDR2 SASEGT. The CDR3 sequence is CASRGGGPSYGYTF. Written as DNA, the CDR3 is TGTGCCAGCAGGGGAGGGGGCCCATCATATGGCTACACCTTC.

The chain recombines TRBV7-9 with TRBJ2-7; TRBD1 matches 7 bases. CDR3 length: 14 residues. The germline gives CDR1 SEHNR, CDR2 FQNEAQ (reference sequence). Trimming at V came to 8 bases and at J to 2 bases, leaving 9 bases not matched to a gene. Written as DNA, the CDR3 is TGTGCCAGCCTTAGAACAGGGGAGCCCTACGAGCAGTACTTC. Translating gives CASLRTGEPYEQYF.

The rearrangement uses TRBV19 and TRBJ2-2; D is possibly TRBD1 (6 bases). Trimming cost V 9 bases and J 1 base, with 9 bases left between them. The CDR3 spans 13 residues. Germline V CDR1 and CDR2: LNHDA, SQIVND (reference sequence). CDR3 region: CASQTGNTGELFF. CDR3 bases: TGTGCCAGCCAGACAGGGAACACCGGGGAGCTGTTTTTT.